The rows below give T cell receptor beta chains drawn from one sample of a study of blood T cell repertoires in COVID-19. The data were produced by immunoSEQ multiplex PCR, yet TCRdb's version contains in-frame clones alone and is incomplete. The data show approximately 300,000 clones, with under 95% seen just once and approximately 17% held by the top ten. The sample taken for sequencing was PBMCs or T cells enriched from blood (not recorded which). Receptors originate from a woman in her twenties or thirties who had recovered from COVID-19. Each CDR3 is given with its conserved first and last residue. The D gene is left open where the match is weak. Clone size, where shown, is once, few, many, or a class for clones that have expanded.

>-|TRBV27|TRBJ1-6|few
TGTGCCACAGGTCAGACAGTGAGATCACCCCTCCACTTT
CATGQTVRSPLHF
>-|TRBV11-3|TRBJ2-3|-
TGTGCCAGCAGCGGAGGAGGGGATACGCAGTATTTT
CASSGGGDTQYF
>-|TRBV5-4|TRBJ1-2|-
TGTGCCAGCAGAGACTCCCAGTTTAACTATGGCTACACCTTC
CASRDSQFNYGYTF
>TRBD1|TRBV7-3|TRBJ2-1|-
TGTGCCAGCAGCTTAATAGGGTCTTGGACAGGCTCGTACAATGAGCAGTTCTTC
CASSLIGSWTGSYNEQFF
>TRBD1|TRBV27|TRBJ2-1|-
TGTGCCAGCAGTTCCCCCGGGACAGGACGATTCTTC
CASSSPGTGRFF
>TRBD2|TRBV4-2|TRBJ2-7|-
TGTGCCAGCAGCCAAGCGGCAGCGGGAGACTACGAGCAGTACTTC
CASSQAAAGDYEQYF
>-|TRBV5-1|TRBJ2-7|-
TGCGCCAGCAGCCGAAGGAACACAGGGAGTGGAAACTACGAGCAGTACTTC
CASSRRNTGSGNYEQYF
>TRBD1|TRBV27|TRBJ2-1|-
TGTGCCACCAACAGGGGTGGTTGGGATGAGCAGTTCTTC
CATNRGGWDEQFF
>-|TRBV7-9|TRBJ2-1|-
TGTGCCACCACTCGTGAGGGTCACTACAATGAGCAGTTCTTC
CATTREGHYNEQFF
>TRBD2|TRBV2|TRBJ2-1|many
TGTGCCAGCACTAGCGGGGCTGTCTCCTACAATGAGCAGTTCTTC
CASTSGAVSYNEQFF
>-|TRBV15|TRBJ2-5|-
TGTGCCACCAGCAGAGGGTCAGGTGGGACCCAGTACTTC
CATSRGSGGTQYF
>-|TRBV9|TRBJ2-1|-
TGTGCCAGCAGGCGGGACTCCAGCTCCTACAATGAGCAGTTCTTC
CASRRDSSSYNEQFF
>TRBD2|TRBV7-2|TRBJ2-7|-
TGTGCCAGCAGCTTAACTGGGAGTAGCGGGCCCTACGAGCAGTACTTC
CASSLTGSSGPYEQYF
>TRBD2|TRBV4-2|TRBJ2-2|-
TGTGCCAGCAGCCAAGGAGCGGGGCCGAACACCGGGGAGCTGTTTTTT
CASSQGAGPNTGELFF
>-|TRBV19|TRBJ2-2|-
TGTGCCAGTAGGTGGGGGACAACGAACACCGGGGAGCTGTTTTTT
CASRWGTTNTGELFF
>-|TRBV7-9|TRBJ1-2|-
TGTGCCAGCAGCTTGGGTAGCAGCTATGGCTACACCTTC
CASSLGSSYGYTF
>-|TRBV2|TRBJ2-7|-
TGTGCCAGCATGTGGAAACAGGTTGGGGGCGGGCAGTACTTC
CASMWKQVGGGQYF
>TRBD1|TRBV2|TRBJ1-1|-
TGTGCCAGCAGTGCGGGACAGGGGATTGAAGCTTTCTTT
CASSAGQGIEAFF
>-|TRBV24-1|TRBJ2-7|-
TGTGCCACCAGTGATTTCGCAGGGCGCGAGCAGTACTTC
CATSDFAGREQYF
>-|TRBV4-1|TRBJ2-1|-
TGCGCCAGCAGCCAAACTAGGGGGGGATCAGGTAATGAGCAGTTCTTC
CASSQTRGGSGNEQFF
>-|TRBV18|TRBJ2-7|-
TGTGCCAGCTCATCCAGGGGTGGCGAGCAGTACTTC
CASSSRGGEQYF
>TRBD1|TRBV19|TRBJ1-1|-
TGTGCCAGTACCATCACAGGGGGCACTGAAGCTTTCTTT
CASTITGGTEAFF
>TRBD1|TRBV9|TRBJ1-2|once
TGTGCCAGCAGCTCGTCCCAGGGGGCGCAAAATATGCATGGCTACACCTTC
CASSSSQGAQNMHGYTF
>-|TRBV6-5|TRBJ1-4|-
TGTGCCAGCAGTAGGACAGTGAATGAAAAACTGTTTTTT
CASSRTVNEKLFF
>TRBD1|TRBV28|TRBJ1-5|-
TGTGCCAGCAGTTTTTCGGTAGGGGGCGGATATCAGCCCCAGCATTTT
CASSFSVGGGYQPQHF
>TRBD2|TRBV6-5|TRBJ2-5|-
TGTGCCACCACTAATCGTCCGGGACTAGGGGAGACCCAGTACTTC
CATTNRPGLGETQYF
>-|TRBV12-3/TRBV12-4|TRBJ1-1|-
TGTGCCAGCAGTAATACTAACACTGAAGCTTTCTTT
CASSNTNTEAFF
>TRBD1|TRBV4-3|TRBJ1-2|-
TGCGCCAGCAGCAAAGAATTTAGACAGGGGGGGGACTATGGCTACACCTTC
CASSKEFRQGGDYGYTF
>TRBD1|TRBV29-1|TRBJ1-1|-
TGCAGCGTTAAACAGGGGGAGTGGACTGAAGCTTTCTTT
CSVKQGEWTEAFF
>-|TRBV7-9|TRBJ1-5|-
TGTGCCAGCAGCTTAGAGGAGCAGCCCCAGCATTTT
CASSLEEQPQHF
>TRBD1|TRBV3-1/TRBV3-2|TRBJ1-4|-
TGTGCCAGCAGCCAAACACAGGGGACAGGAGAAAAACTGTTTTTT
CASSQTQGTGEKLFF
>-|TRBV28|TRBJ1-2|-
TGTGCCAGTGTTGGGCTTTTGGGCTATGGCTACACCTTC
CASVGLLGYGYTF
>TRBD1|TRBV7-2|TRBJ1-4|-
TGTGCCAGCAGCGTTACCCGGGACAGTAATGAAAAACTGTTTTTT
CASSVTRDSNEKLFF
>-|TRBV5-6|TRBJ1-2|-
TGTGCCAGCAGCTTGGCTGGAGGCAACTATGGCTACACCTTC
CASSLAGGNYGYTF
>-|TRBV28|TRBJ2-7|-
TGTGCCATCTCCGGGGGTCGCGAGCAGTACTTC
CAISGGREQYF
>-|TRBV19|TRBJ1-2|-
TGTGCCAGTAGTATGGGGGCTCGCTATGGCTACACCTTC
CASSMGARYGYTF
>-|TRBV7-9|TRBJ2-2|few
TGTGCCAGCAGCCCAGCAGGGGTTGACACCGGGGAGCTGTTTTTT
CASSPAGVDTGELFF
>-|TRBV7-9|TRBJ2-1|-
TGTGCCAGCAGCTTGGGGAAGGGGAATGAGCAGTTCTTC
CASSLGKGNEQFF
>TRBD2|TRBV28|TRBJ2-3|-
TGTGCCAGCAGCCCCCCGGGAGGCACGCAGTATTTT
CASSPPGGTQYF
>-|TRBV5-1|TRBJ1-2|-
TGCGCCAGCAGCTCAAGCCAGGCCTCTAACTATGGCTACACCTTC
CASSSSQASNYGYTF
>-|TRBV10-3|TRBJ1-1|once
TGTGCCATCAGTGGGCAGGGTAACACTGAAGCTTTCTTT
CAISGQGNTEAFF
>TRBD1|TRBV11-3|TRBJ2-7|-
TGTGCCAGCACGGACAGGGTGTACGAGCAGTACTTC
CASTDRVYEQYF